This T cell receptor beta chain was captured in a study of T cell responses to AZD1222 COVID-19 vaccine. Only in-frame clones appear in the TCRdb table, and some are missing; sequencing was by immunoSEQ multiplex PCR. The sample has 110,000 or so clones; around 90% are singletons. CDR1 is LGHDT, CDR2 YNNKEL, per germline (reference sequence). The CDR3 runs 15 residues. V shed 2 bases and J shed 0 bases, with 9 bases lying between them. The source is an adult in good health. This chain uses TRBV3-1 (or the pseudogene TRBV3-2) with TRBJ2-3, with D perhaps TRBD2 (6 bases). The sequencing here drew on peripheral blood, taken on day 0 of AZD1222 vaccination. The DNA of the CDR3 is TGTGCCAGCAGCCAACGCGGGGTTAGCACAGATACGCAGTATTTT. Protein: CASSQRGVSTDTQYF.